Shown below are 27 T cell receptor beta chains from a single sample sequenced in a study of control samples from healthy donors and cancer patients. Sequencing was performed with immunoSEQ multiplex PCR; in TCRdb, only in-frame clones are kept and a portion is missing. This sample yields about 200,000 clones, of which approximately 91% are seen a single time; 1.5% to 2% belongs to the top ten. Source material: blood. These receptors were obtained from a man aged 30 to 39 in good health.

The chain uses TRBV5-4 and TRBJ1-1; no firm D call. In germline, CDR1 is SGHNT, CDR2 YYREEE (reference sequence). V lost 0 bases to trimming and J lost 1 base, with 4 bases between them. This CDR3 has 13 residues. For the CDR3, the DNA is TGTGCCAGCAGCTTGGAGGGGAACACTGAAGCTTTCTTT. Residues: CASSLEGNTEAFF. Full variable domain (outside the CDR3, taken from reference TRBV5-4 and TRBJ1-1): ETGVTQSPTHLIKTRGQQVTLRCSSQSGHNTVSWYQQALGQGPQFIFQYYREEENGRGNFPPRFSGLQFPNYSSELNVNALELDDSALYLCASSLEGNTEAFFGQGTRLTVV.

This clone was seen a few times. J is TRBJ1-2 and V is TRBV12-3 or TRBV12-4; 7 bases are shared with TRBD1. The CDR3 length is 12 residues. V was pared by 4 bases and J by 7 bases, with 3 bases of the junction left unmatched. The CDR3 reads CASSSTGSGYTF. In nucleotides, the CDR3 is TGTGCCAGCAGTTCGACAGGGAGTGGCTACACCTTC.

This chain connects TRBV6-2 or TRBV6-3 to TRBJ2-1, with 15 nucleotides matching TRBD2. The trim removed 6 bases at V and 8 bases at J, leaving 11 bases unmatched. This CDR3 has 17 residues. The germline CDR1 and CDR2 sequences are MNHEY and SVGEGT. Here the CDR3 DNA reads TGTGCCAGCAGCGGACTAGCGGGGGGGCTCAGTTGGGATGAGCAGTTCTTC. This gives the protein CASSGLAGGLSWDEQFF.

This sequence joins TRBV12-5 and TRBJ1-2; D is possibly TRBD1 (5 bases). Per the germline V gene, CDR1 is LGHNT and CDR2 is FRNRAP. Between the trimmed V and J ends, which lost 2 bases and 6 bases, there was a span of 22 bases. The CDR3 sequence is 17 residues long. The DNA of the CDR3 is TGTGCTAGTGGTTTGATATCTGCAGGGTTCGTTGGTGATGGCTACACCTTC. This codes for CASGLISAGFVGDGYTF.

The CDR3 DNA follows: TGTGCCATCAGTACAGGGGATGGGTACAATGAGCAGTTCTTC. Translation gives CAISTGDGYNEQFF. The chain employs TRBV10-3 and TRBJ2-1, with 7 bases matching TRBD1. The V and J ends lost 5 bases and 4 bases, in that order; junction bases with no gene match: 5. Per the germline V gene, CDR1 is ENHRY and CDR2 is SYGVKD. The CDR3 has 14 residues.

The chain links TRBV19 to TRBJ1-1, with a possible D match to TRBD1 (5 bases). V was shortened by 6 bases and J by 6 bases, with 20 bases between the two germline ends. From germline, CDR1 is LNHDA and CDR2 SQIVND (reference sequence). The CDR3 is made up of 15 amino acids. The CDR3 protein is CASRQVTGQGAEAFF. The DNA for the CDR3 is TGTGCCAGTAGACAGGTGACGGGGCAGGGCGCTGAAGCTTTCTTT.

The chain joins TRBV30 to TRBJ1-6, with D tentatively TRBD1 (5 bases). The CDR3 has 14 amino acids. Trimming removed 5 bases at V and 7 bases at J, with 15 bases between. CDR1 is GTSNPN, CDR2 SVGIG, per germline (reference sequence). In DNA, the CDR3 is TGTGCCTGGGACAGCGAATTGATAAATTCACCCCTCCACTTT. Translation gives CAWDSELINSPLHF.

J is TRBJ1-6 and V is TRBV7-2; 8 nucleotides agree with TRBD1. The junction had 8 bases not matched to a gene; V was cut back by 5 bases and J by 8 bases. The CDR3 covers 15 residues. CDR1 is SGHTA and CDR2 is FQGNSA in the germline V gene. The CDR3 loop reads CASSHTDRVDSPLHF. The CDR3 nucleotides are TGTGCCAGCAGCCACACGGACAGGGTAGATTCACCCCTCCACTTT.

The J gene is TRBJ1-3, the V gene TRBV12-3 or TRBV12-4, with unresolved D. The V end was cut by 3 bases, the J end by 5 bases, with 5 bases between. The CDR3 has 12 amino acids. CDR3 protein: CASSFGRNTIYF. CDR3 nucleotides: TGTGCCAGCAGTTTTGGGAGAAACACCATATATTTT.

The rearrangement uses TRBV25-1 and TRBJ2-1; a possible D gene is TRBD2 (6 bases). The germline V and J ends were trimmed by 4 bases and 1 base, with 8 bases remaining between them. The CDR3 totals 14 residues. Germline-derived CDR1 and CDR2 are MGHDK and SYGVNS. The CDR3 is CASSVGLSYNEQFF. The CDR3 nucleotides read TGTGCCAGCAGTGTGGGACTTTCCTACAATGAGCAGTTCTTC.

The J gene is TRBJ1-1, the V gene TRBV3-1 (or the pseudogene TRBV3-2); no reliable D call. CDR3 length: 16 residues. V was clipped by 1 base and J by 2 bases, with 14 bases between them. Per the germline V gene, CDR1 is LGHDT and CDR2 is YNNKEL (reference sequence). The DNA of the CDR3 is TGTGCCAGCAGCCAAGCGCAGGCACTACTTAACACTGAAGCTTTCTTT. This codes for CASSQAQALLNTEAFF.

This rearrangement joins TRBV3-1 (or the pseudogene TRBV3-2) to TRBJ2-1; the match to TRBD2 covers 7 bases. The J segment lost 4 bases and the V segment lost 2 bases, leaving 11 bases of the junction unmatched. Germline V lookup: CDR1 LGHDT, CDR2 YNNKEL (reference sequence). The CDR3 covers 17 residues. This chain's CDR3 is CASSQSGARSGYNEQFF. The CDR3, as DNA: TGTGCCAGCAGCCAAAGCGGGGCCCGATCGGGGTACAATGAGCAGTTCTTC.

The CDR3: CASSDRLGAVNTEAFF. For the CDR3, the DNA is TGTGCCAGCAGTGATCGATTGGGGGCGGTAAACACTGAAGCTTTCTTT. The chain has TRBV6-1 and TRBJ1-1; possible D gene TRBD1, 6 bases. This CDR3 has 16 residues. Deletions cut 3 bases from V and 2 bases from J, with 16 bases between. CDR1 MNHNS and CDR2 SASEGT come from the germline V gene.

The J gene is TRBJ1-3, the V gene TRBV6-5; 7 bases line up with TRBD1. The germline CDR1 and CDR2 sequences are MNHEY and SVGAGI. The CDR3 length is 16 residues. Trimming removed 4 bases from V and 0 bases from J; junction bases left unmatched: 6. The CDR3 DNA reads TGTGCCAGCAGTTTCGGACAGGCGAGCTCTGGAAACACCATATATTTT. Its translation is CASSFGQASSGNTIYF.

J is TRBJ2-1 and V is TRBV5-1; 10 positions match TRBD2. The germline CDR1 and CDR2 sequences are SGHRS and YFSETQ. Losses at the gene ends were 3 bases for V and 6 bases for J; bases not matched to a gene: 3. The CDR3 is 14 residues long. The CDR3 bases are TGCGCCAGCAGCTATAGCGGGGGGCGCAATGAGCAGTTCTTC. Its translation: CASSYSGGRNEQFF.

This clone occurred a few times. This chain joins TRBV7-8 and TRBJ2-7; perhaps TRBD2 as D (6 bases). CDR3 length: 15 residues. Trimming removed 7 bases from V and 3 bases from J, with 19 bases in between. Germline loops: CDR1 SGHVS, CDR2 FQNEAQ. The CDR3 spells CASTLRPGRYYEQYF. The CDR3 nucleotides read TGTGCCAGCACCCTTCGACCTGGGAGGTACTACGAGCAGTACTTC.

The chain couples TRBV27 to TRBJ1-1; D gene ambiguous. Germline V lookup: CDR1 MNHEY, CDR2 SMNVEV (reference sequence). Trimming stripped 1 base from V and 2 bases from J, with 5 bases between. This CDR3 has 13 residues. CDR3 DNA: TGTGCCAGCAGTTTATTTCACAACACTGAAGCTTTCTTT. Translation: CASSLFHNTEAFF.

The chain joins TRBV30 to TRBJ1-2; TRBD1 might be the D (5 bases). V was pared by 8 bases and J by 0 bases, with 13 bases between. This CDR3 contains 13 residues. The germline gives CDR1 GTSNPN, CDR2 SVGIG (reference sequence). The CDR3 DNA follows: TGTGCCCGTAACGGGGGAACTAACTATGGCTACACCTTC. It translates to CARNGGTNYGYTF.

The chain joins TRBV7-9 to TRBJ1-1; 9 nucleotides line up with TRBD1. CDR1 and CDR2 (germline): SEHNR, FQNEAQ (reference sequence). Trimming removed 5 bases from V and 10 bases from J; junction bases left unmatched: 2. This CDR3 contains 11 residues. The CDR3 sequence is CASSEDRGAFF. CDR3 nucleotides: TGTGCCAGCAGCGAGGACAGGGGAGCTTTCTTT.

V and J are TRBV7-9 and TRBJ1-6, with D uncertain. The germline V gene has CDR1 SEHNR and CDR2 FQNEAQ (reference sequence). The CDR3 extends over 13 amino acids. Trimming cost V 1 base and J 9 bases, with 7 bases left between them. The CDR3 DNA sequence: TGTGCCAGCAGCTTAGTCGCGTTTTCACCCCTCCACTTT. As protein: CASSLVAFSPLHF.

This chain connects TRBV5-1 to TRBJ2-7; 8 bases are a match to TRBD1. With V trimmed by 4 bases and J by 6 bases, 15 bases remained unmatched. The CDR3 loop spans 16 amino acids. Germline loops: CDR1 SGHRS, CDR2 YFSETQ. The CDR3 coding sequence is TGCGCCAGCAGCCGAGGTTCGGACAGGGTCCTATCCGAGCAGTACTTC. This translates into CASSRGSDRVLSEQYF.

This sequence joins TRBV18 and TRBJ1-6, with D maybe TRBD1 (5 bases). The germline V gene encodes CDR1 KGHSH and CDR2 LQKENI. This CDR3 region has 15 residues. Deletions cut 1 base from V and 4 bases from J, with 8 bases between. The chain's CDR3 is CASSPLQVYNSPLHF. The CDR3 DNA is TGTGCCAGCTCACCACTACAGGTTTATAATTCACCCCTCCACTTT.

The CDR3 nucleotides read TGTGCTAGTGCTCGGACAGGGCCTTCACCCCTCCACTTT. It yields the protein CASARTGPSPLHF. The chain joins TRBV12-5 to TRBJ1-6; TRBD1 aligns across 8 bases. V shed 7 bases and J 9 bases; nucleotides not matched to a gene: 5. The germline CDR1 and CDR2 sequences are LGHNT and FRNRAP. The CDR3 extends over 13 amino acids.

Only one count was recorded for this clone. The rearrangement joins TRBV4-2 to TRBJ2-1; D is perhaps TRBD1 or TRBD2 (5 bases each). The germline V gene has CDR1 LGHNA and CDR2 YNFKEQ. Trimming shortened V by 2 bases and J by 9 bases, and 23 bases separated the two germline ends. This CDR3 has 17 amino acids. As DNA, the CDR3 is TGTGCCAGCAGCCAAACCCTCCGGGACCCTCGGGTGGGTGAGCAGTTCTTC. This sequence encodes CASSQTLRDPRVGEQFF.

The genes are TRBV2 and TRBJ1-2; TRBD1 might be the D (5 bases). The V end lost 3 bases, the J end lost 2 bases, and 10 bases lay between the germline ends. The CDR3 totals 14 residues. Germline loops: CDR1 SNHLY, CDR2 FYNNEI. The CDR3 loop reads CASSDRTLNYGYTF. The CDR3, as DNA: TGTGCCAGCAGTGACCGGACATTGAACTATGGCTACACCTTC.

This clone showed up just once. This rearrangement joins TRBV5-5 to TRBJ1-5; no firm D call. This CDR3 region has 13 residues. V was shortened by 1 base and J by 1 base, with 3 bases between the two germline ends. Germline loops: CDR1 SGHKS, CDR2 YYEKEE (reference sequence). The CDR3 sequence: CASSLNSNQPQHF. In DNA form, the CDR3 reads TGTGCCAGCAGCTTGAACAGCAATCAGCCCCAGCATTTT.

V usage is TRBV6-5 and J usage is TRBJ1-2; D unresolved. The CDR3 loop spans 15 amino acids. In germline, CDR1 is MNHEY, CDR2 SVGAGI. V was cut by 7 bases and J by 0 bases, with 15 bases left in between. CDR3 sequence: CASISGDGSNYGYTF. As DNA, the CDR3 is TGTGCCAGCATCTCGGGAGACGGATCTAACTATGGCTACACCTTC.